This T cell receptor (beta chain) was captured in a study of CXCR3-negative and CXCR3-positive naive CD8 T cells. Concerning this clonotype itself: The target antigen is unknown.

General study results and limits: Partial loss of CXCR3 expression followed cryopreservation; most assays used fresh PBMCs.

Naive CD8+ T cells showed a CD45RO-CCR7+CD27+CD95- phenotype. 5' RACE with UMI labels generated the TRB cDNA libraries. One entry per CDR3 protein, without DNA, is what TCRdb gives after re-calling the 5' RACE reads. This table holds approximately 62,000 distinct CDR3 sequences. Germline assignment: CDR1 SQVTM and CDR2 ANQGSEA. This CDR3 contains 14 residues. The sample was naive CXCR3- CD8+ T cells from blood. The subset was: CD45RO-CCR7+CD27+CD95- naive CD8+ T cells lacking CXCR3 (TNR3-). The genes are TRBV29-1 and TRBJ2-5; TCRdb calls TRBD1, which cannot be checked without DNA. The sequence came from a human donor in good health. Some clones in this sample may be carry-over from other donors' samples. The CDR3 loop is CSALGESTAETQYF.